Below, 9 T cell receptor beta chains from the same sample are listed, as sequenced in a study of T cell changes during pregnancy in multiple sclerosis. Using immunoSEQ multiplex PCR, the repertoire was profiled, and TCRdb retains in-frame clones only, with some absent. The sample has approximately 34,000 clones, roughly nine tenths seen once. This specimen was CD8+ T cells from peripheral blood mononuclear cells, taken in the first trimester of pregnancy. These receptors came from a female donor with multiple sclerosis, enrolled in a pregnancy study.

V and J are TRBV2 and TRBJ2-1; 12 bases align to TRBD2. CDR1 and CDR2 (germline): SNHLY, FYNNEI. This CDR3 contains 14 residues. With 8 bases clipped from V and 9 bases from J, the junction kept 8 bases outside the gene matches. DNA of the CDR3: TGTGCCAGCCCGGGACTAGCGGGTACAAGTGAGCAGTTCTTC. Translated: CASPGLAGTSEQFF.

This chain connects TRBV6-6 to TRBJ2-2, with D hard to call. V was cut by 6 bases and J by 1 base, with 12 bases left in between. The CDR3 is 15 residues long. Per germline, CDR1 MNHNY and CDR2 SVGAGI (reference sequence). The CDR3 region has the DNA TGTGCCAGCAGCTTCCTTTCGGGGAACACCGGGGAGCTGTTTTTT. It yields the protein CASSFLSGNTGELFF.

The chain carries TRBV11-1 and TRBJ2-1, with 8 bases lining up with TRBD2. Per germline, CDR1 SGHAT and CDR2 FQDESV (reference sequence). The CDR3 has 16 amino acids. The V and J ends lost 5 bases and 0 bases, in that order; junction bases with no gene match: 6. CDR3 nucleotides: TGTGCCAGCAGCCTACTAGCGGAGATCTCCTACAATGAGCAGTTCTTC. It translates to CASSLLAEISYNEQFF.

This chain joins TRBV12-5 and TRBJ2-1, with 8 bases lining up with TRBD2. V shed 7 bases and J 0 bases; nucleotides not matched to a gene: 8. CDR1 is LGHNT, CDR2 FRNRAP, per germline. There are 16 residues in the CDR3. In nucleotides, the CDR3 is TGTGCTAGTGCCGCCTCTAGCGGGTTCTCCTACAATGAGCAGTTCTTC. This codes for CASAASSGFSYNEQFF.

This clone was seen only a few times. The chain is built from TRBV2 and TRBJ2-7; D may be TRBD1 (6 bases). V dropped 5 bases and J dropped 3 bases, with 14 bases sitting between them. The CDR3 loop spans 14 amino acids. The germline V gene has CDR1 SNHLY and CDR2 FYNNEI. Here the CDR3 reads CASSTQGIGYEQYF. The CDR3 coding sequence is TGTGCCAGCAGTACACAGGGCATCGGCTACGAGCAGTACTTC.

The chain has TRBV4-3 and TRBJ2-1, with 16 bases identical to TRBD2. The germline gives CDR1 LGHNA, CDR2 YSLEER. This CDR3 spans 17 amino acids. J lost 9 bases, V lost 1 base, and 6 bases had no gene match. CDR3: CASSQALGLAGGVEQFF. The CDR3 DNA follows: TGCGCCAGCAGCCAAGCCCTGGGACTAGCGGGAGGGGTTGAGCAGTTCTTC.

V gene TRBV30 combines with J gene TRBJ1-1; D uncertain. The CDR3 spans 11 residues. Germline loops: CDR1 GTSNPN, CDR2 SVGIG (reference sequence). Trimming left V 4 bases short and J 1 base short, with 4 bases between. CDR3 loop: CAWNRNTEAFF. In nucleotides, the CDR3 is TGTGCCTGGAATAGGAACACTGAAGCTTTCTTT.

This clone was detected many times. The chain is built from TRBV6-4 and TRBJ2-2; perhaps TRBD1 as D (6 bases). The V end was cut by 7 bases, the J end by 4 bases, with 10 bases between. The V gene's germline CDR1 is MRHNA and CDR2 SNTAGT. The CDR3 consists of 13 residues. The chain's CDR3 is CASKGHTTGELFF. DNA of the CDR3: TGTGCCAGCAAGGGACACACCACCGGGGAGCTGTTTTTT.

The V and J genes are TRBV5-6 and TRBJ2-1; D possibly corresponds to TRBD2 (6 bases). CDR3 length: 13 amino acids. Per the germline V gene, CDR1 is SGHDT and CDR2 is YYEEEE. The germline V and J ends were trimmed by 7 bases and 8 bases, with 16 bases remaining between them. CDR3 DNA sequence: TGTGCCAGCCTGGCGCGGGAAGAGGATGAGCAGTTCTTC. It is translated as CASLAREEDEQFF. The full variable domain, completed using reference TRBV5-6 and TRBJ2-1, is DAGVTQSPTHLIKTRGQQVTLRCSPKSGHDTVSWYQQALGQGPQFIFQYYEEEERQRGNFPDRFSGHQFPNYSSELNVNALLLGDSALYLCASLAREEDEQFFGPGTRLTVL.